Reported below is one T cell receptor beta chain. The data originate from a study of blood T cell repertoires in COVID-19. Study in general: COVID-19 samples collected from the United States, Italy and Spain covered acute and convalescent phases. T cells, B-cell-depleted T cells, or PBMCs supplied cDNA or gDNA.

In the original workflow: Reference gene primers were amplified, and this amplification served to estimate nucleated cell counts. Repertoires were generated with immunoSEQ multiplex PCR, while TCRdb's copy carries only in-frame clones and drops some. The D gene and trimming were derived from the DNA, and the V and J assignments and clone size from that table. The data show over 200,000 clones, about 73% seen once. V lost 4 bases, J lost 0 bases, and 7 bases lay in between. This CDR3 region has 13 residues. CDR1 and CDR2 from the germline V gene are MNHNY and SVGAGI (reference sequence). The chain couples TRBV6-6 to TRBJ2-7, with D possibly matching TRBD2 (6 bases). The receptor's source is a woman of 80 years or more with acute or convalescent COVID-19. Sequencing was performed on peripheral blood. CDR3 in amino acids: CASSSGVSYEQYF. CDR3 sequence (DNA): TGTGCCAGCAGTTCGGGGGTCTCCTACGAGCAGTACTTC.